The 2 T cell receptor beta chains below were found in one sample sequenced in a study of OX40 agonist ivuxolimab in advanced cancers. Profiling relied on immunoSEQ multiplex PCR, and the TCRdb table lists in-frame clones only, not all of them. This sample carries about 45,000 clones, 75% to 85% of them seen once, and the ten largest clones take around 2.5%. Sequenced material: CD4+ or CD8+ T cells sorted from blood, taken in a trial of the OX40 agonist ivuxolimab. All receptors derive from an adult with an advanced solid tumor such as melanoma, head and neck, liver or kidney cancer.

The chain recombines TRBV19 with TRBJ1-1; D possibly corresponds to TRBD1 (6 bases). The germline gives CDR1 LNHDA, CDR2 SQIVND (reference sequence). Trimming left V 6 bases short and J 4 bases short, with 18 bases between. The length of the CDR3 is 15 residues. Here the CDR3 reads CASSRAGEGGTEAFF. The CDR3 DNA follows: TGTGCCAGTAGCCGCGCGGGGGAAGGGGGCACTGAAGCTTTCTTT.

V gene TRBV11-2 combines with J gene TRBJ1-1, with TRBD1 matching over 8 bases. The junction had 7 bases not matched to a gene; V was cut back by 1 base and J by 3 bases. CDR1 is SGHAT and CDR2 is FQNNGV in the germline V gene. The CDR3 sequence is 16 residues long. The CDR3 here is CASSLGFRGRDTEAFF. For the CDR3, the DNA is TGTGCCAGCAGCTTAGGTTTCAGGGGGCGGGACACTGAAGCTTTCTTT.